This is a list of T cell receptor beta chains from one sample in a study of T cells in Graves' hyperthyroidism and ophthalmopathy. TCRdb re-derived calls from the multiplex PCR reads in MiXCR, one entry per CDR3 protein. The data show 530,000 or so distinct CDR3 sequences, over 15% seen once. Sample: blood. The receptor set was obtained from a woman aged 18-29 years with Graves' ophthalmopathy. The CDR3 runs from the conserved cysteine through the conserved F or W. The order of the fields is D gene, clone size, J gene, CDR3 length, V gene, CDR3 DNA, CDR3 protein. A D gene is named only where the DNA matches it firmly. Clone size, where shown, is once, few, many, or a class for clones that have expanded.

TRBD2 | many | TRBJ2-2 | 14 | TRBV7-2 | TGTGCCAGCAGAAATAGCGGGGGGACCGGGGAGCTGTTTTTT | CASRNSGGTGELFF
NA | NA | TRBJ1-5 | 14 | TRBV18 | TGTGCCAGCACACAGGGTTATAGCAATCAGCCCCAGCATTTT | CASTQGYSNQPQHF
NA | once | TRBJ2-7 | 15 | TRBV5-1 | TGCGCCAGCAGCTTGGTTCCGGGACGGAACTACGAGCAGTACTTC | CASSLVPGRNYEQYF
NA | many | TRBJ1-1 | 13 | TRBV18 | TGTGCCAGCAGCCCAGGGAGGAACACTGAAGCTTTCTTT | CASSPGRNTEAFF
TRBD1 | once | TRBJ1-1 | 13 | TRBV10-1 | TGCGCCAGCAGACGAACAGGGGACAACGAAGCTTTCTTT | CASRRTGDNEAFF
TRBD2 | NA | TRBJ2-1 | 18 | TRBV11-1 | TGTGCCAGCAGCTTAGACCTAGGGACTAGCGGGAGGGCCACTGAGCAGTTCTTC | CASSLDLGTSGRATEQFF
TRBD1 | NA | TRBJ1-2 | 15 | TRBV9 | TGTGCCAGCAGCCCAGCCGGGACAGGGTCCTATGGCTACACCTTC | CASSPAGTGSYGYTF
TRBD1 | few | TRBJ2-3 | 15 | TRBV20-1 | TGCAGTGTTCGTTTATGGACAGGGAACACAGATACGCAGTATTTT | CSVRLWTGNTDTQYF
TRBD1 | many | TRBJ1-1 | 17 | TRBV20-1 | TGCAGTGCCCTCGAGGGCGCGAGAGGGGGCTTGAACACTGAAGCTTTCTTT | CSALEGARGGLNTEAFF
NA | NA | TRBJ1-4 | 14 | TRBV4-1 | TGTGCCAGCAGCCAAGGCTGGGGGGGTGAAAAACTGTTTTTT | CASSQGWGGEKLFF
NA | many | TRBJ1-5 | 14 | TRBV30 | TGTGCCTGGAGTGTTGGACGTAACAATCAGCCCCAGCATTTT | CAWSVGRNNQPQHF
NA | few | TRBJ1-4 | 15 | TRBV5-6 | TGTGCCAGCAGCTTGGTGGGGGCCGATAATGAAAAACTGTTTTTT | CASSLVGADNEKLFF
NA | NA | TRBJ1-5 | 17 | TRBV18 | TGTGCCAGCTCCGAATTACAACAAGACAGGCGTAGTCAGCCCCAGCATTTT | CASSELQQDRRSQPQHF
TRBD2 | many | TRBJ2-1 | 18 | TRBV5-1 | TGCGCCAGCAGCTGGACCGCGACTAGCGGGAGTACCTACAATGAGCAGTTCTTC | CASSWTATSGSTYNEQFF
NA | few | TRBJ2-3 | 19 | TRBV7-8 | TGTGCCAGCAGCTTTAGCCCCTATGAGAGGGGGGGCGTCGCAGATACGCAGTATTTT | CASSFSPYERGGVADTQYF
NA | many | TRBJ2-3 | 12 | TRBV29-1 | TGCAGCACCGGGACCGCCTCAGATACGCAGTATTTT | CSTGTASDTQYF
TRBD1 | many | TRBJ2-7 | 14 | TRBV11-2 | TGTGCCAGCAGCTTAGGATGGGACAGCTACGAGCAGTACTTC | CASSLGWDSYEQYF
NA | NA | TRBJ1-4 | 11 | TRBV6-1 | TGTGCCAGCAGCGAGGGGGAAAAACTGTTTTTT | CASSEGEKLFF
TRBD2 | NA | TRBJ2-1 | 18 | TRBV25-1 | TGTGCCAGCAGTGAATGGCTAGCGGGGGACCTAATTTACAATGAGCAGTTCTTC | CASSEWLAGDLIYNEQFF
NA | NA | TRBJ1-1 | 14 | TRBV19 | TGTGCCAGTAGTATCCGGCCGGGGAACACTGAAGCTTTCTTT | CASSIRPGNTEAFF
NA | NA | TRBJ2-3 | 13 | TRBV2 | TGTGCCAGCACCCGGGGGCCCACAGATACGCAGTATTTT | CASTRGPTDTQYF
TRBD1 | many | TRBJ2-1 | 16 | TRBV7-9 | TGTGCCAGCAGCACCGGACTGGGACAGGGTTTCGATGAGCAGTTCTTC | CASSTGLGQGFDEQFF
NA | many | TRBJ1-1 | 13 | TRBV6-2/TRBV6-3 | TGTGCCAGCAGACGGACCCCAGTCACTGAAGCTTTCTTT | CASRRTPVTEAFF
NA | many | TRBJ2-1 | 13 | TRBV20-1 | TGCAGTGCAAACCCCGAAGGCGGAAATGAGCAGTTCTTC | CSANPEGGNEQFF
TRBD2 | NA | TRBJ2-1 | 16 | TRBV9 | TGTGCCAGCAGCGTACTAGCGGGGGGTTTTAGGGGTGAGCAGTTCTTC | CASSVLAGGFRGEQFF
NA | few | TRBJ2-3 | 14 | TRBV6-1 | TGTGCCAGCAGCCCACGGGATCGCACAGATACGCAGTATTTT | CASSPRDRTDTQYF
TRBD1 | once | TRBJ2-1 | 13 | TRBV19 | TGTGCCAGTAGTAGGGACAGCTACAATGAGCGGTTCTTC | CASSRDSYNERFF
NA | many | TRBJ2-7 | 13 | TRBV12-3/TRBV12-4 | TGTGCCAGCAGCCCCTCTGGTGGGATACCGCAGTACTTC | CASSPSGGIPQYF
NA | many | TRBJ2-1 | 15 | TRBV6-5 | TGTGCCAGCAGTTACTCACTGGGAATTGGCAATGAGCAGTTCTTC | CASSYSLGIGNEQFF
TRBD1 | many | TRBJ1-1 | 18 | TRBV3-1 | TGTGCCAGCAGCCAAGATCGCCGCAGGGGGGTTTTCAGCACTGAAGCTTTCTTT | CASSQDRRRGVFSTEAFF
NA | few | TRBJ2-5 | 14 | TRBV10-1 | TGCGCCAGCAGTGAGTCTTCGGGGAGGGAGACCCAGTACTTC | CASSESSGRETQYF
NA | many | TRBJ2-1 | 15 | TRBV7-3 | TGTGCCAGCAGCTTAATAGGTACAAGCGACAATGAGCAGTTCTTC | CASSLIGTSDNEQFF
NA | few | TRBJ2-7 | 15 | TRBV7-2 | TGTGCCAGCAGCTTAGATGGACGCGGCAACTACGAGCAGTACTTC | CASSLDGRGNYEQYF
NA | many | TRBJ2-7 | 13 | TRBV5-5 | TGTGCCAGCAGCAGGGACGTTTCCTACGAGCAGTACTTC | CASSRDVSYEQYF
NA | many | TRBJ2-7 | 13 | TRBV20-1 | TGCAGTGCCACGGGCCCGCAAATCTACGAGCAGTACTTC | CSATGPQIYEQYF
TRBD2 | many | TRBJ2-1 | 15 | TRBV9 | TGTGCCAGCAGCGTAGAAGCGGGAGGGTACAATGAGCAGTTCTTC | CASSVEAGGYNEQFF
NA | few | TRBJ2-1 | 12 | TRBV6-2/TRBV6-3 | TGTGCCAGCAGCCTCCTTGCGAATGAGCAGTTCTTC | CASSLLANEQFF
NA | many | TRBJ2-7 | 15 | TRBV20-1 | TGCAGTGCTCAGAAGTTAGAGGGGACCTCCTACGAGCAGTACTTC | CSAQKLEGTSYEQYF
NA | NA | TRBJ2-5 | 12 | TRBV20-1 | TGCAGTGCAGGGGATAGCCAAGAGACCCAGTACTTC | CSAGDSQETQYF
TRBD1 | NA | TRBJ2-1 | 15 | TRBV3-1 | TGTGCCAGCACACATGGGACAGGGACCCACAATGAGCAGTTCTTC | CASTHGTGTHNEQFF
TRBD2 | few | TRBJ2-7 | 14 | TRBV7-9 | TGTGCCAGCAGCCCGACTAGCTCGAACTACGAGCAGTACTTC | CASSPTSSNYEQYF
NA | few | TRBJ2-7 | 16 | TRBV4-1 | TGCGCCAGCAGCCAATCCCCCGACAGTGCCACCTACGAGCAGTACTTC | CASSQSPDSATYEQYF
NA | many | TRBJ2-5 | 15 | TRBV3-1 | TGTGCCAGCAGCCAAGTCCAGAGACCAGCGGAGACCCAGTACTTC | CASSQVQRPAETQYF
TRBD1 | few | TRBJ1-2 | 14 | TRBV19 | TGTGCCAGTAGTGTCGACAGGGCCTACTATGGCTACACCTTC | CASSVDRAYYGYTF
NA | many | TRBJ2-7 | 14 | TRBV27 | TGTGCCAGCAGTTTAAGGGCAGCGACCTACGAGCAGTACTTC | CASSLRAATYEQYF
NA | few | TRBJ2-7 | 16 | TRBV20-1 | TGCAGTGCTAGAGATCGGGGGGACAAATTTGGCTACGAGCAGTACTTC | CSARDRGDKFGYEQYF
TRBD1 | many | TRBJ1-1 | 14 | TRBV11-1 | TGTGCCAGCAGCTCCGACAGGGGGGGCACTGAAGCTTTCTTT | CASSSDRGGTEAFF
NA | many | TRBJ1-6 | 15 | TRBV28 | TGTGCCAGCAGCCCACCGACGACAAAAAATTCACCCCTCCACTTT | CASSPPTTKNSPLHF
NA | many | TRBJ2-5 | 18 | TRBV2 | TGTGCCAGCAGCGCCCTGGTACGGGTCCCGGAAGACCAAGAGACCCAGTACTTC | CASSALVRVPEDQETQYF
NA | many | TRBJ1-1 | 14 | TRBV28 | TGTGCCAGCAGAGAGGTAAGGTTTGACACTGAAGCTTTCTTT | CASREVRFDTEAFF
TRBD1 | NA | TRBJ2-1 | 15 | TRBV4-2 | TGTGCCAGCAGCCAGGGGACAGGGGAGGCCAATGAGCAGTTCTTC | CASSQGTGEANEQFF
NA | many | TRBJ2-1 | 11 | TRBV13 | TGTGCCAGCAGCTTGACGAATGAGCAGTTCTTC | CASSLTNEQFF
TRBD2 | few | TRBJ2-3 | 16 | TRBV6-4 | TGTGCCAGCAGTTACACGGGGCTAGCGGGGGGAGACACGCAGTATTTT | CASSYTGLAGGDTQYF
NA | many | TRBJ1-5 | 11 | TRBV11-2 | TGTGCCAGCAGCTCAGGACAGCCCCAGCATTTT | CASSSGQPQHF
NA | few | TRBJ1-6 | 16 | TRBV11-2 | TGTGCCAGCAGACCGGGCTATAACAGAAATAATTCACCCCTCCACTTT | CASRPGYNRNNSPLHF